This TCR beta chain was obtained from a study of response to subunit inactivated influenza vaccine (dated by TCRdb to the late 2010s). A note on the overall study: The study used deep quantitative T cell receptor repertoire profiling to track responses to a trivalent subunit inactivated influenza vaccine. Study-wide conclusions, independent of this receptor: It was suggested by the authors that each seasonal influenza vaccination may recruit only a limited number of new T cells.

In regard to this clonotype: Which antigen it targets is not known. No per-base quality is available; no much larger clone lies one base away.

The method was RT-PCR. Data came from an Illumina HiSeq 2500. TCRdb took the public reads, trimmed them with fastp at Q25, ran MiXCR for clone calling and kept in-frame beta chains. Rows with a matching CDR3 protein are joined into one entry that keeps the most common DNA and genes. Here the sample has about 650,000 distinct CDR3 sequences; 12% to 15% occur a single time. Of the sample, around 7.6% falls within the top ten clones. CDR1 and CDR2, per the germline V gene (reference sequence), are DFQATT and SNEGSKA. V is reduced by 3 bases and J by 0 bases, leaving a spacing of 11 bases between them. From its cysteine to its phenylalanine, the CDR3 spans 15 amino acids. Here the CDR3 DNA is all that survives: 45 bases in frame from base 1.

The source of this sequence is a man aged 50 to 60 who received an inactivated influenza vaccine. Donor details come from another sample of the same person, matched by shared clones. The sequencing here drew on PBMCs from blood, taken roughly 15 days before vaccination. The V and J segments used are TRBV20-1 and TRBJ2-2; TRBD1 is a weak D gene call, 5 bases matching. The CDR3 here reads CSARTENSNTGELFF. The sequenced DNA: TGCAGTGCTAGGACAGAGAATTCGAACACCGGGGAGCTGTTTTTT.